These 20 T cell receptor beta chains share one sample of origin, sequenced in a study of T-cell reconstitution after alpha-beta-depleted transplantation in children. This sample's TCRbeta library carried unique molecular identifier barcodes. MiXCR, applied by TCRdb to the PCR reads, yields one record per CDR3 protein. Of about 610,000 distinct CDR3 sequences listed, more than 9% were seen once; the top ten hold 3.5% to 5%. This material consisted of PBMCs from the stem cell graft donor, taken from the stem cell graft. All receptors derive from a human donor who donated a stem cell graft to a child with acute myeloid leukemia.

This clonotype was counted only a few times. J is TRBJ1-5 and V is TRBV4-2; no firm D call. CDR3 length equals 13 residues. CDR1 is LGHNA, CDR2 YNFKEQ, per germline. The ends were cut back, 0 bases at V and 5 bases at J, with 5 bases in the middle. The CDR3 is CASSQDYHQPQHF. DNA of the CDR3: TGTGCCAGCAGCCAAGATTACCATCAGCCCCAGCATTTT.

In this sample, this clonotype turned up a few times. Here the CDR3 DNA reads TGTGCCAGCAGCCAACAGGGCGGAGGGGGCGCAGTAGGGAACATTCAGTACTTC. This encodes CASSQQGGGGAVGNIQYF. The V call is TRBV3-1, the J call TRBJ2-4; perhaps TRBD1 as D (7 bases). This CDR3 comprises 18 residues. Germline V gene data show CDR1 as LGHDT and CDR2 as YNNKEL (reference sequence). Trimming cost V 2 bases and J 7 bases, with 24 bases left between them.

This clonotype was recorded many times. The chain carries TRBV20-1 and TRBJ1-2, with TRBD1 as a possible D gene (5 bases). The V and J ends lost 3 bases and 8 bases respectively, with 16 bases between them. The CDR3 consists of 13 residues. The germline V gene has CDR1 DFQATT and CDR2 SNEGSKA (reference sequence). The CDR3: CSASNPGIGGYTF. CDR3 DNA sequence: TGCAGTGCTAGCAATCCAGGGATTGGAGGCTACACCTTC.

The sample holds many counts of this clonotype. The chain carries TRBV12-3 or TRBV12-4 and TRBJ2-3, with unresolved D. The CDR3 runs to 12 residues. Trimming shortened V by 5 bases and J by 4 bases, and 7 bases separated the two germline ends. The CDR3 is CASSRAADTQYF. For the CDR3, the DNA is TGTGCCAGCAGTAGGGCCGCAGATACGCAGTATTTT.

This clonotype occurred a few times. The chain is built from TRBV7-9 and TRBJ2-7; D possibly uses TRBD1 or TRBD2 (6 bases each). Germline loops: CDR1 SEHNR, CDR2 FQNEAQ (reference sequence). The CDR3 contains 14 residues. Trimming shortened V by 7 bases and J by 7 bases, and 20 bases separated the two germline ends. This CDR3 reads CASTYRGAYVEQYF. DNA of the CDR3: TGTGCCAGCACCTATAGGGGGGCGTACGTGGAGCAGTACTTC.

This chain links TRBV9 with TRBJ1-3, with 7 bases aligning to TRBD1. CDR1 is SGDLS and CDR2 is YYNGEE in the germline V gene. The ends lost 4 bases at V and 0 bases at J; junction bases unmatched: 10. There are 17 residues in the CDR3. The CDR3 DNA reads as TGTGCCAGCAGCATTAGTCGACAGGGCTTCTCTGGAAACACCATATATTTT. Translating gives CASSISRQGFSGNTIYF.

This clonotype was seen only a few times. V gene TRBV6-2 or TRBV6-3 combines with J gene TRBJ1-5, with TRBD1 matching over 9 bases. The V gene's germline CDR1 is MNHEY and CDR2 SVGEGT. The CDR3 totals 14 residues. J gave up 7 bases and V 10 bases, and 11 bases lay outside the gene matches. The CDR3 coding sequence is TGTGCCACGGGGGACAGGGTACGGTGGCAGCCCCAGCATTTT. It is translated as CATGDRVRWQPQHF.

V and J are TRBV28 and TRBJ2-5, with 9 bases identical to TRBD1. The V gene's germline CDR1 is MDHEN and CDR2 SYDVKM. CDR3 length equals 14 residues. Germline trimming cut 8 bases from V and 1 base from J; bases unmatched to any gene: 5. The CDR3 sequence is CASDRGAPQETQYF. The CDR3 nucleotides are TGTGCCAGCGACAGGGGGGCACCCCAAGAGACCCAGTACTTC.

This clonotype has more than one count but fewer than ten. This chain uses TRBV3-1 with TRBJ2-7; no reliable D call. The CDR3 runs to 14 residues. The germline gives CDR1 LGHDT, CDR2 YNNKEL (reference sequence). V was trimmed by 0 bases and J by 0 bases, leaving 6 bases between them. CDR3 loop: CASSQDWNSYEQYF. CDR3 nucleotide sequence: TGTGCCAGCAGCCAAGATTGGAACTCCTACGAGCAGTACTTC.

This clonotype was observed a handful of times. V gene TRBV20-1 combines with J gene TRBJ2-7; TRBD2 aligns across 11 bases. Germline V gene sequence: CDR1 DFQATT, CDR2 SNEGSKA (reference sequence). The J segment lost 2 bases and the V segment lost 1 base, leaving 7 bases of the junction unmatched. This CDR3 contains 16 residues. The CDR3 bases are TGCAGTGCTAGAGCCCTGACTAGCGGGAAAGCCTACGAGCAGTACTTC. Its protein is CSARALTSGKAYEQYF.

The chain uses TRBV9 and TRBJ1-1, with TRBD1 as a possible D gene (6 bases). Looked up from germline, CDR1 is SGDLS and CDR2 is YYNGEE. V lost 4 bases to trimming and J lost 2 bases, with 18 bases between them. The CDR3 has 16 residues. CDR3 in amino acids: CASSQERQVLNTEAFF. DNA of the CDR3: TGTGCCAGCAGCCAGGAGCGACAGGTCTTAAACACTGAAGCTTTCTTT.

V and J are TRBV28 and TRBJ1-1; the D gene is possibly TRBD1 (6 bases). CDR1 and CDR2 from the germline V gene are MDHEN and SYDVKM. V gave up 6 bases and J gave up 3 bases, with 20 bases separating them. The length of the CDR3 is 16 residues. CDR3 nucleotides: TGTGCCAGCAGCGTCGGGGGGCGAATCGGTGACACTGAAGCTTTCTTT. Residues: CASSVGGRIGDTEAFF.

The genes are TRBV28 and TRBJ2-7; 9 bases line up with TRBD2. The CDR3 is 15 amino acids. The trim removed 2 bases at V and 3 bases at J, leaving 5 bases unmatched. Looked up from germline, CDR1 is MDHEN and CDR2 is SYDVKM. This CDR3 is CASSLAGGPLYEQYF. CDR3 bases: TGTGCCAGCAGTTTAGCGGGAGGGCCGCTCTACGAGCAGTACTTC. The full variable domain, completed using reference TRBV28 and TRBJ2-7, is DVKVTQSSRYLVKRTGEKVFLECVQDMDHENMFWYRQDPGLGLRLIYFSYDVKMKEKGDIPEGYSVSREKKERFSLILESASTNQTSMYLCASSLAGGPLYEQYFGPGTRLTVT.

This chain links TRBV7-8 with TRBJ2-2, with 11 bases that match TRBD2. Per the germline V gene, CDR1 is SGHVS and CDR2 is FQNEAQ. This CDR3 spans 16 amino acids. After removal of 5 bases from V and 4 bases from J, the junction contained 6 bases not matched to a gene. CDR3 DNA sequence: TGTGCCAGCAGCGGCGGGACTAGCGGTTTCACCGGGGAGCTGTTTTTT. Its protein product is CASSGGTSGFTGELFF. The whole variable domain, filled in from reference TRBV7-8 and TRBJ2-2, reads GAGVSQSPRYKVAKRGQDVALRCDPISGHVSLFWYQQALGQGPEFLTYFQNEAQLDKSGLPSDRFFAERPEGSVSTLKIQRTQQEDSAVYLCASSGGTSGFTGELFFGEGSRLTVL.

V gene TRBV20-1 combines with J gene TRBJ2-7; D is unclear. V was trimmed by 0 bases and J by 5 bases, leaving 14 bases between them. The CDR3 sequence is 14 residues long. Germline V lookup: CDR1 DFQATT, CDR2 SNEGSKA (reference sequence). The CDR3 sequence: CSAREQLPLHEQYF. The CDR3 nucleotides are TGCAGTGCTAGAGAACAACTGCCTCTCCACGAGCAGTACTTC.

The chain is built from TRBV7-8 and TRBJ2-7, with TRBD2 as a possible D gene (5 bases). CDR1 is SGHVS, CDR2 FQNEAQ, per germline. There are 15 residues in the CDR3. Trimming shortened V by 5 bases and J by 4 bases, and 18 bases separated the two germline ends. The CDR3 sequence: CASSARVEAKYEQYF. The DNA of the CDR3 is TGTGCCAGCAGCGCTCGAGTGGAGGCAAAATACGAGCAGTACTTC.

A single count supports this clonotype. V usage is TRBV12-3 or TRBV12-4 and J usage is TRBJ2-1; D gene unclear. The CDR3 is 13 amino acids. The V and J ends lost 8 bases and 0 bases respectively, with 8 bases between them. CDR3 in amino acids: CASCRYSYNEQFF. CDR3 DNA: TGTGCCAGCTGTAGATACTCCTACAATGAGCAGTTCTTC.

This chain uses TRBV3-1 with TRBJ2-7; weak D call: TRBD2 (6 bases). Germline V gene lookup returns CDR1 LGHDT and CDR2 YNNKEL (reference sequence). This CDR3 contains 14 residues. The V gene lost 4 bases and the J gene lost 2 bases, with 12 bases spanning the gap. CDR3 sequence: CASSPRLVTYEQYF. CDR3 DNA: TGTGCCAGCAGCCCCAGACTAGTGACCTACGAGCAGTACTTC.

The chain employs TRBV7-2 and TRBJ1-4; TRBD1 is a possible D gene (6 bases). Germline CDR1 and CDR2: SGHTA and FQGNSA. The CDR3 covers 15 residues. The V end lost 5 bases, the J end lost 3 bases, and 13 bases lay between the germline ends. The CDR3 spells CASSPLGGPNEKLFF. The CDR3 DNA is TGTGCCAGCAGCCCACTGGGGGGCCCTAATGAAAAACTGTTTTTT.

This rearrangement joins TRBV29-1 to TRBJ1-3; no reliable D call. Germline V lookup: CDR1 SQVTM, CDR2 ANQGSEA. The CDR3 spans 11 residues. The V end was cut by 3 bases, the J end by 4 bases, with 4 bases between. The CDR3: CSVDTGNTIYF. Here the CDR3 DNA reads TGCAGCGTTGATACGGGAAACACCATATATTTT.